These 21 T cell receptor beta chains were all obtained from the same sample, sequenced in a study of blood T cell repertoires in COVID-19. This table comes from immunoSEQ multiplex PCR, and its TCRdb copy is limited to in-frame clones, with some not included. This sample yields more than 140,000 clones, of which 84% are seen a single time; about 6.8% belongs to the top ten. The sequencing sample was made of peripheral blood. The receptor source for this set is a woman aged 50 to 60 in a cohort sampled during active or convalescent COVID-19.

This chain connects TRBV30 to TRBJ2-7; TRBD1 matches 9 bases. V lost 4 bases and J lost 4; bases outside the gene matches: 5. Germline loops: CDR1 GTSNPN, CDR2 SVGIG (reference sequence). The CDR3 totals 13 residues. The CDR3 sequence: CAWTLQGAYEQYF. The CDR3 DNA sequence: TGTGCCTGGACATTACAGGGGGCATACGAGCAGTACTTC. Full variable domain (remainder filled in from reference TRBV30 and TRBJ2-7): SQTIHQWPATLVQPVGSPLSLECTVEGTSNPNLYWYRQAAGRGLQLLFYSVGIGQISSEVPQNLSASRPQDRQFILSSKKLLLSDSGFYLCAWTLQGAYEQYFGPGTRLTVT.

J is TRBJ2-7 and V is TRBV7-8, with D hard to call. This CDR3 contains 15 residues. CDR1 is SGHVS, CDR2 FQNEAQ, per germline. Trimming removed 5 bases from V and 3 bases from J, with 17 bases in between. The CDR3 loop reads CASSPYVANLYEQYF. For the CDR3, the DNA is TGTGCCAGCAGCCCCTACGTAGCTAACCTCTACGAGCAGTACTTC.

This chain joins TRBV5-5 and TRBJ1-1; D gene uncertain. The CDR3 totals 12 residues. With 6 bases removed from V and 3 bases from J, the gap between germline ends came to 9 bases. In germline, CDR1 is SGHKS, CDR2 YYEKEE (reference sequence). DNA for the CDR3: TGTGCCAGCACAGAGGTGGACACTGAAGCTTTCTTT. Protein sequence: CASTEVDTEAFF.

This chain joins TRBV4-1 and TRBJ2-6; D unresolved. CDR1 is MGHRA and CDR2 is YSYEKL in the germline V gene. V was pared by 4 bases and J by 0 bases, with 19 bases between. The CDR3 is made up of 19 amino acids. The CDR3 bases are TGCGCCAGCAGCCCCCTAACTTCAGGAACCAGCTCTGGGGCCAACGTCCTGACTTTC. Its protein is CASSPLTSGTSSGANVLTF.

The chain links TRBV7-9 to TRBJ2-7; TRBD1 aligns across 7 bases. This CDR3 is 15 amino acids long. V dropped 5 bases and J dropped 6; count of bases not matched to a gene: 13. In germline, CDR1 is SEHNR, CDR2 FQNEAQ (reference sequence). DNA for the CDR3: TGTGCCAGCAGCGGAACCGGGACAGACCACTCCGAGCAGTACTTC. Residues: CASSGTGTDHSEQYF.

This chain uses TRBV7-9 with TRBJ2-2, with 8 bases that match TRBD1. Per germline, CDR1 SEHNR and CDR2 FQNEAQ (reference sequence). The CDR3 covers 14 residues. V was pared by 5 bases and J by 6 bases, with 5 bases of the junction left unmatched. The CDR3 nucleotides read TGTGCCAGCAGCCAGGGGGCGTCGCCCGGGGAGCTGTTTTTT. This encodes CASSQGASPGELFF. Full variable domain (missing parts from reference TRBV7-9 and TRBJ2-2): DTGVSQNPRHKITKRGQNVTFRCDPISEHNRLYWYRQTLGQGPEFLTYFQNEAQLEKSRLLSDRFSAERPKGSFSTLEIQRTEQGDSAMYLCASSQGASPGELFFGEGSRLTVL.

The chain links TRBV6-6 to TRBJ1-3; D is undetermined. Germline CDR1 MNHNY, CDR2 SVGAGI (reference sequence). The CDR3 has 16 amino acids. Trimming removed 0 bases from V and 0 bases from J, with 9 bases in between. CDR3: CASSYSSRLSGNTIYF. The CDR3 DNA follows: TGTGCCAGCAGTTACTCGAGCAGGCTCTCTGGAAACACCATATATTTT.

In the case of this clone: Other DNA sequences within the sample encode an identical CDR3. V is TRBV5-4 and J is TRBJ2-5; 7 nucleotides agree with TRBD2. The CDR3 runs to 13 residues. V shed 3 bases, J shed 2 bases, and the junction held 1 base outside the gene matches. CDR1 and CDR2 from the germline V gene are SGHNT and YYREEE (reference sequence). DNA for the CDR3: TGTGCCAGCAGCTGGGGGGGGCAAGAGACCCAGTACTTC. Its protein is CASSWGGQETQYF.

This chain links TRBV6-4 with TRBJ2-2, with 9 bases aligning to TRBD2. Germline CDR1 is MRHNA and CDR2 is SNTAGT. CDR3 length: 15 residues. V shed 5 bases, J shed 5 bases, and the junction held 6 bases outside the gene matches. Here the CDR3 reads CASSRLADQTGELFF. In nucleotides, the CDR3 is TGTGCCAGCAGTAGACTAGCGGACCAAACCGGGGAGCTGTTTTTT.

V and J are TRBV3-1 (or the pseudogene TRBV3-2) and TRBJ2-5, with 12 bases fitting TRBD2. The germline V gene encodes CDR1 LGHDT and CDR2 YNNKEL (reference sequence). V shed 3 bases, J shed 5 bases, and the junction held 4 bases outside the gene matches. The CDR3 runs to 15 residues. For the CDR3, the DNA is TGTGCCAGCAGCCACACTAGCGGGGGGAGCGAGACCCAGTACTTC. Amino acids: CASSHTSGGSETQYF.

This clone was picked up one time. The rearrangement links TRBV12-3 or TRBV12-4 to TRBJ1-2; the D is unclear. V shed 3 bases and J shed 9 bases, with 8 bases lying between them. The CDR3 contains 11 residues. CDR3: CASSFRESYTF. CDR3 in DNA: TGTGCCAGCAGTTTCCGTGAGAGCTACACCTTC.

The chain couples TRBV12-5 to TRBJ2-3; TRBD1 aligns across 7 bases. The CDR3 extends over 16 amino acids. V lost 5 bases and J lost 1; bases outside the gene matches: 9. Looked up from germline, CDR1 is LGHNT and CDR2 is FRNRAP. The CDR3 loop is CASGPGPDRGTDTQYF. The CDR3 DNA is TGTGCTAGTGGTCCGGGGCCTGACAGGGGCACAGATACGCAGTATTTT.

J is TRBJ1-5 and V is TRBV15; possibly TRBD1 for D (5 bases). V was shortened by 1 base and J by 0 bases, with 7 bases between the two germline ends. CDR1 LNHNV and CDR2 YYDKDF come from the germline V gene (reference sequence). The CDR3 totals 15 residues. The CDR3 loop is CATSRGRDSNQPQHF. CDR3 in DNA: TGTGCCACCAGCAGAGGCAGGGATAGCAATCAGCCCCAGCATTTT.

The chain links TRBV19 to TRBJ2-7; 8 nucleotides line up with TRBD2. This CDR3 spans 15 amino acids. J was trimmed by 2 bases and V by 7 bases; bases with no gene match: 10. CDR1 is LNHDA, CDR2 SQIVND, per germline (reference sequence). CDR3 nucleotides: TGTGCCAGTAAGAAATTCGGGGGGGTTCCCTACGAGCAGTACTTC. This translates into CASKKFGGVPYEQYF. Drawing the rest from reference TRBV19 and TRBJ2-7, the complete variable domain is DGGITQSPKYLFRKEGQNVTLSCEQNLNHDAMYWYRQDPGQGLRLIYYSQIVNDFQKGDIAEGYSVSREKKESFPLTVTSAQKNPTAFYLCASKKFGGVPYEQYFGPGTRLTVT.

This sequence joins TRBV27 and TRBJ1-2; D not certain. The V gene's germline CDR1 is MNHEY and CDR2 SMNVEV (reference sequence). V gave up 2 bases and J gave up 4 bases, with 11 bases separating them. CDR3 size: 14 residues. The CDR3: CASSLSGSPYGYTF. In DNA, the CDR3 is TGTGCCAGCAGTTTAAGCGGGAGCCCCTATGGCTACACCTTC.

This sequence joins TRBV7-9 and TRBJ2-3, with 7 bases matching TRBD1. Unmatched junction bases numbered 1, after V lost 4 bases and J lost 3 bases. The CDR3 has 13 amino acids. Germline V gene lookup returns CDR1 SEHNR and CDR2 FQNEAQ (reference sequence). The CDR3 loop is CASSSTGTDTQYF. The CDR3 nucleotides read TGTGCCAGCAGCTCGACAGGGACAGATACGCAGTATTTT.

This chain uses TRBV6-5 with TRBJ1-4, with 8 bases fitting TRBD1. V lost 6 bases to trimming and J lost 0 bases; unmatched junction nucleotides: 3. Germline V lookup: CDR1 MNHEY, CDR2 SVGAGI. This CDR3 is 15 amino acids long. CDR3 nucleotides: TGTGCCAGCAGGCAGGGGGCTGCAACTAATGAAAAACTGTTTTTT. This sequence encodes CASRQGAATNEKLFF.

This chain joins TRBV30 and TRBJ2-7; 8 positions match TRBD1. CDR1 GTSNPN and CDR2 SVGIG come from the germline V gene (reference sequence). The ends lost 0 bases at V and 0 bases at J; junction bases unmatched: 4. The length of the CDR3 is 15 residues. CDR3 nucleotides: TGTGCCTGGAGTGTTGGGACAGGCCTCTCCTACGAGCAGTACTTC. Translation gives CAWSVGTGLSYEQYF.

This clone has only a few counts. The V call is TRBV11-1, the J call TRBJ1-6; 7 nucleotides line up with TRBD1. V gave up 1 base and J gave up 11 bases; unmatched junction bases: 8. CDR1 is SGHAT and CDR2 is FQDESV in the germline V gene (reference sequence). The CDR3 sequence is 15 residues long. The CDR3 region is CASSLVSGGSPPLHF. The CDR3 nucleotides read TGTGCCAGCAGCTTAGTTTCAGGGGGTAGTCCACCCCTCCACTTT. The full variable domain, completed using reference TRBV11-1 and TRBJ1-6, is EAEVAQSPRYKITEKSQAVAFWCDPISGHATLYWYRQILGQGPELLVQFQDESVVDDSQLPKDRFSAERLKGVDSTLKIQPAELGDSAMYLCASSLVSGGSPPLHFGNGTRLTVT.

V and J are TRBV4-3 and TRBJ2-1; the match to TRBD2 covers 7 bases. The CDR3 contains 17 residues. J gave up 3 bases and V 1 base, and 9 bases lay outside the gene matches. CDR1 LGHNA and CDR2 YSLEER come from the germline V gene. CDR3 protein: CASSQGFRGGNYNEQFF. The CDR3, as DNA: TGCGCCAGCAGCCAAGGATTTAGGGGAGGGAACTACAATGAGCAGTTCTTC.

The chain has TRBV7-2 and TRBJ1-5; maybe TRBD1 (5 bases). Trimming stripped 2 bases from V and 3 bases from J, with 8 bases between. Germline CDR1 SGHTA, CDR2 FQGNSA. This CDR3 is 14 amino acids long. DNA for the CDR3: TGTGCCAGCAGCTTAAGACAGTTCAATCAGCCCCAGCATTTT. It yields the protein CASSLRQFNQPQHF.